This is a list of T cell receptor beta chains from one sample in a study of blood T cell repertoires in COVID-19. Some clones are missing from TCRdb's copy, which holds only in-frame ones; the method was immunoSEQ multiplex PCR. The data hold about 480,000 clones, with about 91% observed a single time. Sample: peripheral blood. The receptors shown here come from a man younger than 35 with COVID-19, enrolled during active disease. Each CDR3 is given with its conserved first and last residue. The D gene is left open where the match is weak. The size of a clone is reported for some rows only, either as once, few or many, or as a class for expanded clones.

cdr3_aa: CASSLGTATGELFF
cdr3_nt: TGCGCCAGCAGCTTGGGGACTGCCACCGGGGAGCTGTTTTTT
clone_size: -
v_call: TRBV5-1
d_call: -
j_call: TRBJ2-2

cdr3_aa: CASSLGTDYGYTF
cdr3_nt: TGTGCCAGCAGTTTAGGGACAGACTATGGCTACACCTTC
clone_size: -
v_call: TRBV12-3/TRBV12-4
d_call: -
j_call: TRBJ1-2

cdr3_aa: CASSQQGGNQPQHF
cdr3_nt: TGTGCCAGCAGCCAACAGGGGGGCAATCAGCCCCAGCATTTT
clone_size: -
v_call: TRBV7-2
d_call: TRBD1
j_call: TRBJ1-5

cdr3_aa: CASSQAGGLALEQYF
cdr3_nt: TGTGCCAGCAGCCAAGCTGGCGGCCTAGCTCTCGAGCAGTACTTC
clone_size: -
v_call: TRBV4-2
d_call: -
j_call: TRBJ2-7

cdr3_aa: CASSEITGIRHQPQHF
cdr3_nt: TGTGCCAGCAGTGAAATCACAGGGATTCGGCATCAGCCCCAGCATTTT
clone_size: -
v_call: TRBV6-1
d_call: -
j_call: TRBJ1-5

cdr3_aa: CASSSQDTQYF
cdr3_nt: TGTGCCAGCAGTTCCCAAGATACGCAGTATTTT
clone_size: -
v_call: TRBV12-3/TRBV12-4
d_call: -
j_call: TRBJ2-3

cdr3_aa: CASTIGRRDRGQEQYF
cdr3_nt: TGTGCCAGCACCATCGGGCGGCGGGACAGGGGGCAGGAGCAGTACTTC
clone_size: -
v_call: TRBV28
d_call: TRBD1
j_call: TRBJ2-7

cdr3_aa: CASSFGGTNQPQHF
cdr3_nt: TGTGCCAGTAGTTTTGGGGGCACTAATCAGCCCCAGCATTTT
clone_size: -
v_call: TRBV19
d_call: -
j_call: TRBJ1-5

cdr3_aa: CATSGSSGTNYNEQFF
cdr3_nt: TGTGCCACCAGTGGCAGTAGCGGAACGAACTACAATGAGCAGTTCTTC
clone_size: -
v_call: TRBV24-1
d_call: -
j_call: TRBJ2-1

cdr3_aa: CASSFTGPGEQYF
cdr3_nt: TGTGCCAGCAGCTTTACAGGACCTGGCGAGCAGTACTTC
clone_size: once
v_call: TRBV11-3
d_call: -
j_call: TRBJ2-7

cdr3_aa: CASSYGQSSNQPQHF
cdr3_nt: TGTGCCAGCAGTTACGGGCAGAGCAGCAATCAGCCCCAGCATTTT
clone_size: -
v_call: TRBV6-6
d_call: -
j_call: TRBJ1-5

cdr3_aa: CASSHVQGNTEAFF
cdr3_nt: TGCGCCAGCAGCCACGTCCAGGGTAACACTGAAGCTTTCTTT
clone_size: few
v_call: TRBV4-1
d_call: -
j_call: TRBJ1-1

cdr3_aa: CASSYRGGETQYF
cdr3_nt: TGTGCCAGCAGTTACAGAGGTGGAGAGACCCAGTACTTC
clone_size: once
v_call: TRBV6-5
d_call: -
j_call: TRBJ2-5

cdr3_aa: CASSGWGQPMNEKLFF
cdr3_nt: TGTGCCAGCAGTGGCTGGGGACAGCCTATGAATGAAAAACTGTTTTTT
clone_size: -
v_call: TRBV6-1
d_call: TRBD1
j_call: TRBJ1-4

cdr3_aa: CASSAAGNTEAFF
cdr3_nt: TGTGCCAGCAGCGCCGCGGGGAACACTGAAGCTTTCTTT
clone_size: -
v_call: TRBV2
d_call: -
j_call: TRBJ1-1

cdr3_aa: CASSFGGAYEQYF
cdr3_nt: TGTGCCAGCAGCTTCGGGGGGGCCTACGAGCAGTACTTC
clone_size: -
v_call: TRBV5-4
d_call: TRBD2
j_call: TRBJ2-7

cdr3_aa: CASSESGAVDTQYF
cdr3_nt: TGTGCCAGCAGCGAAAGCGGGGCGGTAGATACGCAGTATTTT
clone_size: -
v_call: TRBV7-9
d_call: TRBD2
j_call: TRBJ2-3

cdr3_aa: CASSYFLQGHSNQPQHF
cdr3_nt: TGTGCCAGCAGCTATTTCCTGCAGGGCCATAGCAATCAGCCCCAGCATTTT
clone_size: -
v_call: TRBV5-6
d_call: -
j_call: TRBJ1-5

cdr3_aa: CASSPHSGTNSYEQYF
cdr3_nt: TGTGCCAGCAGCCCCCACTCCGGGACTAACTCCTACGAGCAGTACTTC
clone_size: -
v_call: TRBV7-3
d_call: TRBD2
j_call: TRBJ2-7

cdr3_aa: CASSPHGRGSEQYF
cdr3_nt: TGCGCCAGCAGCCCGCATGGCAGGGGGAGCGAGCAGTACTTC
clone_size: -
v_call: TRBV4-1
d_call: TRBD1
j_call: TRBJ2-7

cdr3_aa: CASSQVSGTSGNNEQYF
cdr3_nt: TGTGCCAGCAGCCAAGTGAGCGGAACTAGCGGGAATAACGAGCAGTACTTC
clone_size: once
v_call: TRBV14
d_call: TRBD2
j_call: TRBJ2-7

cdr3_aa: CAWSAGLGDNEQFF
cdr3_nt: TGTGCCTGGAGTGCGGGACTAGGGGACAATGAGCAGTTCTTC
clone_size: -
v_call: TRBV30
d_call: TRBD2
j_call: TRBJ2-1

cdr3_aa: CASSDGTGVGYTF
cdr3_nt: TGTGCCAGCAGCGACGGGACAGGGGTCGGCTACACCTTC
clone_size: -
v_call: TRBV5-5
d_call: TRBD1
j_call: TRBJ1-2

cdr3_aa: CASSQEGTGNTGELFF
cdr3_nt: TGTGCCAGCAGCCAAGAGGGGACAGGGAACACCGGGGAGCTGTTTTTT
clone_size: -
v_call: TRBV3-1/TRBV3-2
d_call: TRBD1
j_call: TRBJ2-2

cdr3_aa: CASSYGQGSADTQYF
cdr3_nt: TGTGCCAGCAGTTACGGACAGGGATCTGCAGATACGCAGTATTTT
clone_size: -
v_call: TRBV6-5
d_call: TRBD1
j_call: TRBJ2-3

cdr3_aa: CAWNSGIVGGYTF
cdr3_nt: TGTGCCTGGAACTCGGGGATCGTCGGTGGCTACACCTTC
clone_size: -
v_call: TRBV30
d_call: -
j_call: TRBJ1-2

cdr3_aa: CASTSDRGWGEQFF
cdr3_nt: TGTGCCAGCACCTCGGACAGGGGCTGGGGTGAGCAGTTCTTC
clone_size: -
v_call: TRBV6-5
d_call: TRBD1
j_call: TRBJ2-1

cdr3_aa: CASSQDRGASGANVLTF
cdr3_nt: TGTGCCAGCAGCCAAGACAGGGGAGCCTCCGGGGCCAACGTCCTGACTTTC
clone_size: -
v_call: TRBV3-1/TRBV3-2
d_call: -
j_call: TRBJ2-6

cdr3_aa: CASSLNAFANTIYF
cdr3_nt: TGCGCCAGCAGCTTGAATGCGTTCGCGAACACCATATATTTT
clone_size: -
v_call: TRBV5-1
d_call: -
j_call: TRBJ1-3

cdr3_aa: CASSFFQYEQYF
cdr3_nt: TGTGCCAGCAGCTTTTTCCAGTACGAGCAGTACTTC
clone_size: -
v_call: TRBV5-4
d_call: -
j_call: TRBJ2-7

cdr3_aa: CSASLEVHSNQPQHF
cdr3_nt: TGCAGTGCTAGTCTAGAGGTTCATAGCAATCAGCCCCAGCATTTT
clone_size: -
v_call: TRBV20-1
d_call: -
j_call: TRBJ1-5

cdr3_aa: CASSQGGQGGAGELFF
cdr3_nt: TGTGCCAGCAGCCAAGGCGGACAGGGGGGCGCCGGGGAGCTGTTTTTT
clone_size: -
v_call: TRBV4-2
d_call: TRBD1
j_call: TRBJ2-2

cdr3_aa: CASSESGLDNEQFF
cdr3_nt: TGCGCCAGCAGTGAGTCGGGACTCGACAATGAGCAGTTCTTC
clone_size: -
v_call: TRBV10-1
d_call: -
j_call: TRBJ2-1

cdr3_aa: CASSATSGPVTTGTQYF
cdr3_nt: TGTGCCAGCAGCGCGACTAGCGGTCCTGTCACTACGGGGACCCAGTACTTC
clone_size: -
v_call: TRBV7-2
d_call: TRBD2
j_call: TRBJ2-5

cdr3_aa: CASSAGITGELFF
cdr3_nt: TGTGCCAGCTCGGCAGGGATCACCGGGGAGCTGTTTTTT
clone_size: -
v_call: TRBV18
d_call: -
j_call: TRBJ2-2

cdr3_aa: CASSSGREETQYF
cdr3_nt: TGTGCCAGCAGTAGCGGGAGAGAAGAGACCCAGTACTTC
clone_size: once
v_call: TRBV2
d_call: TRBD2
j_call: TRBJ2-5

cdr3_aa: CASSITAGQGWDTQYF
cdr3_nt: TGTGCCAGTAGTATAACAGCGGGACAAGGGTGGGATACGCAGTATTTT
clone_size: -
v_call: TRBV19
d_call: -
j_call: TRBJ2-3

cdr3_aa: CASSPNAGTSGGDEQFF
cdr3_nt: TGCGCCAGCAGCCCTAACGCCGGGACTAGCGGGGGTGATGAGCAGTTCTTC
clone_size: -
v_call: TRBV5-1
d_call: TRBD2
j_call: TRBJ2-1

cdr3_aa: CASRIGSGTEAFF
cdr3_nt: TGTGCCAGCAGAATTGGGAGTGGCACTGAAGCTTTCTTT
clone_size: -
v_call: TRBV5-5
d_call: -
j_call: TRBJ1-1

cdr3_aa: CASSRPRTGDNEQFF
cdr3_nt: TGTGCCAGCAGCCGCCCCCGGACAGGGGACAATGAGCAGTTCTTC
clone_size: -
v_call: TRBV3-1/TRBV3-2
d_call: TRBD1
j_call: TRBJ2-1

cdr3_aa: CAISERASRDREKLFF
cdr3_nt: TGTGCCATCAGTGAGAGGGCAAGCAGGGATCGAGAGAAACTGTTTTTT
clone_size: -
v_call: TRBV10-3
d_call: -
j_call: TRBJ1-4

cdr3_aa: CASSPLDTAYMNTEAFF
cdr3_nt: TGTGCCAGCTCACCACTCGATACAGCTTACATGAACACTGAAGCTTTCTTT
clone_size: once
v_call: TRBV18
d_call: -
j_call: TRBJ1-1

cdr3_aa: CASRKGNEQFF
cdr3_nt: TGTGCCAGCAGAAAGGGGAATGAGCAGTTCTTC
clone_size: -
v_call: TRBV7-9
d_call: -
j_call: TRBJ2-1

cdr3_aa: CASSQGRQGYSNQPQHF
cdr3_nt: TGTGCCAGCAGCCAAGGGCGGCAGGGCTATAGCAATCAGCCCCAGCATTTT
clone_size: -
v_call: TRBV14
d_call: -
j_call: TRBJ1-5

cdr3_aa: CASTSATSGSYEQYF
cdr3_nt: TGTGCCAGCACCTCCGCGACTAGCGGGAGCTACGAGCAGTACTTC
clone_size: -
v_call: TRBV6-5
d_call: TRBD2
j_call: TRBJ2-7

cdr3_aa: CASSLLLANEQFF
cdr3_nt: TGTGCCAGCAGTTTATTACTAGCCAATGAGCAGTTCTTC
clone_size: once
v_call: TRBV28
d_call: -
j_call: TRBJ2-1

cdr3_aa: CASSNRVEQYF
cdr3_nt: TGTGCCAGCAGCAACAGGGTCGAGCAGTACTTC
clone_size: -
v_call: TRBV5-6
d_call: -
j_call: TRBJ2-7

cdr3_aa: CASSRGLAGIRQETQYF
cdr3_nt: TGTGCCAGCAGCCGCGGCCTAGCGGGGATACGCCAAGAGACCCAGTACTTC
clone_size: -
v_call: TRBV3-1/TRBV3-2
d_call: TRBD2
j_call: TRBJ2-5

cdr3_aa: CASSVDALWNEQFF
cdr3_nt: TGTGCCAGCAGCGTAGACGCCCTATGGAATGAGCAGTTCTTC
clone_size: once
v_call: TRBV9
d_call: -
j_call: TRBJ2-1

cdr3_aa: CATSDGDRAGTEAFF
cdr3_nt: TGTGCCACCAGTGATGGGGACAGGGCGGGGACTGAAGCTTTCTTT
clone_size: -
v_call: TRBV24-1
d_call: TRBD1
j_call: TRBJ1-1

cdr3_aa: CASSPHPGTGAYNEQFF
cdr3_nt: TGTGCCAGCAGCCCTCACCCCGGGACAGGGGCGTACAATGAGCAGTTCTTC
clone_size: once
v_call: TRBV7-9
d_call: TRBD1
j_call: TRBJ2-1

cdr3_aa: CASSQVTQDEAFF
cdr3_nt: TGTGCCAGCAGCCAAGTTACGCAGGATGAAGCTTTCTTT
clone_size: -
v_call: TRBV3-1/TRBV3-2
d_call: -
j_call: TRBJ1-1

cdr3_aa: CASRGLKNTEAFF
cdr3_nt: TGTGCCAGCAGGGGACTGAAGAACACTGAAGCTTTCTTT
clone_size: -
v_call: TRBV2
d_call: -
j_call: TRBJ1-1

cdr3_aa: CASSLEGSEQYF
cdr3_nt: TGTGCCAGCAGTTTGGAGGGGAGCGAGCAGTACTTC
clone_size: -
v_call: TRBV27
d_call: -
j_call: TRBJ2-7

cdr3_aa: CASSLQAYEQYF
cdr3_nt: TGTGCCAGCAGCTTACAGGCCTACGAGCAGTACTTC
clone_size: -
v_call: TRBV5-6
d_call: -
j_call: TRBJ2-7